This T cell receptor beta chain was documented in a study of shared clonotypes between healthy human individuals. Background on the study: Per-donor plates numbered three CD4 naive, three CD4 memory, two CD8 naive and one CD8 memory.

Comments on this clone: Its target is unknown.

TCRdb's copy holds only in-frame clones and misses some; the assay was immunoSEQ multiplex PCR. The sample lists about 1.5 million clones, 95% to 99% occurring once. CDR3 length: 16 residues. Germline CDR1 is LGHNA and CDR2 is YSLEER. Between the trimmed V and J ends, which lost 0 bases and 2 bases, there was a span of 14 bases. Study outcomes and limitations: The study found 4.5% to 6% of naive CD4 clonotypes shared across a few donors. As a rule, naive subsets had a larger estimated richness than memory subsets.

Donors were healthy HIV-negative adults without recent acute infections or vaccinations. This receptor was identified in a man between 25 and 39 years old in good health. Sequences were obtained from naive CD4+ T cells sorted from blood. Subset meaning: CD45RA+ positively selected. The V call is TRBV4-3, the J call TRBJ2-7; D perhaps matches TRBD2 (6 bases). The CDR3 DNA is TGCGCCAGCAGCCAAGATTCTCGCGGGGAGACCTACGAGCAGTACTTC. It encodes CASSQDSRGETYEQYF.